This TCR beta chain was sequenced for a study of shared clonotypes between healthy human individuals. As to this clone: Its antigen is undetermined.

Overall study results and limits: What naive subsets generally showed was a larger estimated richness than memory subsets showed. The four-donor shared clonotypes exceeded non-shared clonotypes in generation probability, with non-shared ones scoring lower.

In the CD4+ fraction, cells were divided into CD45RA+ naive and CD45RA-negative memory subsets. This CDR3 spans 20 amino acids. Sequencing used immunoSEQ multiplex PCR; TCRdb keeps in-frame clones, though not all of them. The top ten hold roughly 0.45% of the sample, which has over 1.5 million clones, nearly 99% seen once. Sequencing was carried out using naive CD4+ T cells sorted from blood. Subset: CD45RA+ positively selected. The TCR sequence derives from a man aged 25-45 years in good health. V and J are TRBV21-1 and TRBJ2-3; the D call of TRBD2 is as the table states it, not checked on the DNA. TRBV21-1 is flagged as a pseudogene. The CDR3 DNA sequence: TGTGCCAGCAGTACAAGGCGACTAGCGGGGCCGAGATGGAGCACAGATACGCAGTATTTT. As protein: CASSTRRLAGPRWSTDTQYF.